This T cell receptor beta chain emerged from a study of shared T cell receptors in the human thymus. Here immunoSEQ multiplex PCR was the method, and the copy in TCRdb shows in-frame clones only, minus some. The sample shows about 540,000 clones, more than 75% of them seen only once. V gave up 1 base and J gave up 6 bases; unmatched junction bases: 13. CDR1 MGHRA and CDR2 YSYEKL come from the germline V gene. The CDR3 is 18 amino acids. The same data also contributed to another study, on human thymus T cells. As reported in that work: Infants, healthy and Finnish, who were having corrective surgery for congenital heart defects served as donors. Thymus tissue for the work was resected from patients undergoing corrective heart surgery. Biased V and J segment usage appeared in thymus and peripheral blood. What related research reported was that thymic repertoires overlapped highly among unrelated individuals.

The gene calls are TRBV4-1 and TRBJ1-2; 11 bases fit TRBD1. The sequence was collected from a boy younger than two with a congenital heart defect. The sample comprised thymocytes. The CDR3 DNA reads TGCGCCAGCAGCCAAGTCATCGGGACAGGGGGAGACTGGCATGGCTACACCTTC. It encodes CASSQVIGTGGDWHGYTF.